This TCR beta chain came from a study of breast tumors, draining lymph nodes, adjacent tissues. Notes on this clonotype: What it binds is not known.

The CDR3 contains 12 residues. The ends lost 8 bases at V and 9 bases at J; junction bases unmatched: 4. From germline, CDR1 is MNHEY and CDR2 SVGEGT. Findings and caveats of the study: Luminal-like breast cancer showed significantly higher tumor–nontumor repertoire similarity than basal-like. Findings are consistent with lymph node origin and intratumoral expansion of most tumor T cells. Compared with lymph nodes, tumors were less diverse; compared with nontumor tissue, more. Tumor T cell lymph node origin was a supported hypothesis, not proven.

TCRdb called the multiplex PCR reads again in MiXCR, with one record for every CDR3 protein. The data hold 10,000 to 15,000 distinct CDR3 sequences, with approximately 70% observed a single time. The chain joins TRBV6-2 or TRBV6-3 to TRBJ1-6, with 7 bases aligning to TRBD1. What was sequenced was tumor-adjacent breast tissue. This TCR was sampled from a female donor with breast cancer. Some clones in this sample may be carry-over from other donors' samples. The CDR3 DNA reads TGTGCCAGCGGCGACAGGGCTTCACCCCTCCACTTT. Encoded protein: CASGDRASPLHF.